This T cell receptor beta chain was sequenced in a study of T cells in Graves' hyperthyroidism and ophthalmopathy. At the level of the study: Initial diagnosis, before any treatment, was when peripheral blood was collected.

Any patient presenting with uncontrolled infection, other autoimmune disease, pregnancy or lactation was left out. The diagnostic basis comprised clinical symptoms, serum thyroxine and TRAb, thyroid ultrasound and orbital computed tomography. The V and J ends lost 6 bases and 2 bases, in that order; junction bases with no gene match: 14. The CDR3 has 16 residues. Germline-derived CDR1 and CDR2 are DFQATT and SNEGSKA (reference sequence). This clonotype was observed many times. What it binds is unknown. What was amplified from RNA transcripts were TCR beta CDR3 regions. A set of HTBI primers served as the primers for a first-round RT-PCR of the TCR CDR3. Each CDR3 protein gets one entry after TCRdb re-called the multiplex PCR reads with MiXCR. The table shows 300,000 to 350,000 distinct CDR3 sequences, with approximately 17% occurring only once. Regarding the study as a whole: Ophthalmopathy, as predicted by the model, came a median 6.5 months after the prediction.

Specimen: blood. This chain connects TRBV20-1 to TRBJ2-5; TRBD1 aligns across 8 bases. This clonotype originated in a man aged 25 to 40 with Graves' hyperthyroidism. The chain's CDR3 is CSAQNPLGTGQETQYF. Written as DNA, the CDR3 is TGCAGTGCCCAAAACCCACTTGGGACAGGACAAGAGACCCAGTACTTC.